The T cell receptor (beta chain) described here comes from a study of blood T cells in healthy people across ages. The wider study: There was about one barcoded beta molecule captured by template switching per two T cells.

On this clonotype: Its target is not known. A clone one base away is much larger, so this may be a read error.

Donors each provided 7.5 to 10 milliliters of peripheral blood. The use of a sample-barcoded 5' primer and a J-beta primer mix characterized a second PCR of roughly 6 to 12 cycles. The study obtained at least 2.5 million CDR3-containing paired-end reads from every sample. Using its own MiXCR run on the 5' RACE reads, TCRdb lists one record per CDR3 protein. Of more than 700,000 distinct CDR3 sequences in the sample, 35% to 50% were seen once. Study results and limitations: Fewer expanded clones and more diversity marked long-lived versus aged donors.

This CDR3 is 14 amino acids long. In germline, CDR1 is MNHEY, CDR2 SMNVEV (reference sequence). The chain uses TRBV27 and TRBJ2-1; D is unresolved. With the DNA end fitting TRBJ2-7 better, the J assignment may be wrong. This receptor was identified in an elderly man in good health. Sequenced material: blood. The CDR3 DNA reads as TGTGCCAGCAGTTTAACCGCTTCCTACAATGAGCAGTACTTC. It translates to CASSLTASYNEQYF.